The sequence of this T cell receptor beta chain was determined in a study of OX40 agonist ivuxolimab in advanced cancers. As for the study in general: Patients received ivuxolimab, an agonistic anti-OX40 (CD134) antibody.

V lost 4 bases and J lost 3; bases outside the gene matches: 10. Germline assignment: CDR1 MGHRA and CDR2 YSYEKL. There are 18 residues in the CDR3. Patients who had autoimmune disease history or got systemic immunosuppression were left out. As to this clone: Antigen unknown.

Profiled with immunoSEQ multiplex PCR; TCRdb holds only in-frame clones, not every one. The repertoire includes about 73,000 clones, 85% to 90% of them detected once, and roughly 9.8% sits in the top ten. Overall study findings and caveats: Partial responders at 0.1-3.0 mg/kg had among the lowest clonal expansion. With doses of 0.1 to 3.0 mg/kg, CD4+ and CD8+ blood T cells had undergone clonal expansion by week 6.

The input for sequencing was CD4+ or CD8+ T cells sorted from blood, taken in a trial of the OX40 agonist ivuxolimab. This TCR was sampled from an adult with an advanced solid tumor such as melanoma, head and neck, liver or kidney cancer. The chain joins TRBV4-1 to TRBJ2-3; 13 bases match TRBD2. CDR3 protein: CASSPLAGGISETDTQYF. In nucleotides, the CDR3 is TGCGCCAGCAGCCCACTAGCGGGGGGGATCAGTGAGACAGATACGCAGTATTTT.